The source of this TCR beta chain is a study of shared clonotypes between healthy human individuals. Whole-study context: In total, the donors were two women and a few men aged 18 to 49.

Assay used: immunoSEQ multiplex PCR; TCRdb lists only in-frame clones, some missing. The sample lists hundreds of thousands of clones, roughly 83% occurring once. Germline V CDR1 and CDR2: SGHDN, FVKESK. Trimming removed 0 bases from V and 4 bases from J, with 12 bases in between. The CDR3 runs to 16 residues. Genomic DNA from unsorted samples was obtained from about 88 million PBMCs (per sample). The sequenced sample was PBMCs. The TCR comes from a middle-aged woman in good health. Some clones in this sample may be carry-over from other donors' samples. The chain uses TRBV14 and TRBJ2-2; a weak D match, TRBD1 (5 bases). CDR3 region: CASSQDPGYGTGELFF. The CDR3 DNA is TGTGCCAGCAGCCAAGACCCAGGGTACGGCACCGGGGAGCTGTTTTTT.